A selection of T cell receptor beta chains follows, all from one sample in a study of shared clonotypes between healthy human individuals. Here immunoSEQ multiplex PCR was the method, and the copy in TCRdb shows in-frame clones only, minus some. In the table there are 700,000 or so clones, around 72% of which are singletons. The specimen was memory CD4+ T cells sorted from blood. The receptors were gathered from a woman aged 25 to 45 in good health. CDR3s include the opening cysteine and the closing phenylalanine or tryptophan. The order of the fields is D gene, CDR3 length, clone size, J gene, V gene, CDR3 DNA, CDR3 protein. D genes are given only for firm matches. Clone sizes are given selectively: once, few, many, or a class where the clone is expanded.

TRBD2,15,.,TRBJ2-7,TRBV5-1,TGCGCCAGCAGCCCCGGGACTAGCGGGACCTACGAGCAGTACTTC,CASSPGTSGTYEQYF
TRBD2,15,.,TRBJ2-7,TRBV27,TGTGCCAGCAGTTCGCGACTAGCGGGAAACTACGAGCAGTACTTC,CASSSRLAGNYEQYF
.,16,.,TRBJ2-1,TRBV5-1,TGCGCCAGCAGCTTGGCATCACCTAGCGTGGGGAATGAGCAGTTCTTC,CASSLASPSVGNEQFF
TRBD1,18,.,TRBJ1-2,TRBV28,TGTGCCAGCAGTCCAACTCCTCGCTGGGACAGGGGTAACTATGGCTACACCTTC,CASSPTPRWDRGNYGYTF
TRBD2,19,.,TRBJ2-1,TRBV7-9,TGTGCCAGCAGCTTAATAGGGACTAGCGGGAGTGGAACGTCCAATGAGCAGTTCTTC,CASSLIGTSGSGTSNEQFF
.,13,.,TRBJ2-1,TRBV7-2,TGTGCCAGCAGCTTTCGCTCCCGGGGTGGGGTGTTCTTC,CASSFRSRGGVFF
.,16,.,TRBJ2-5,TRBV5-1,TGCGCCAGCAGGACGCACCGAACAGGGTACAGAGAGACCCAGTACTTC,CASRTHRTGYRETQYF
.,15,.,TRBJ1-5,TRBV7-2,TGTGCCAGCAGTCGGACGGCCCTTATCAATCAGCCCCAGCATTTT,CASSRTALINQPQHF
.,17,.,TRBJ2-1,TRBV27,TGTGCCAGCAGTGCATACCCGCCCGGGGCCACCTACAATGAGCAGTTCTTC,CASSAYPPGATYNEQFF
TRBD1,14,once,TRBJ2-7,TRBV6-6,TGTGCCAGCAGTAATACAGGGGGCAACTACGAGCAGTACTTC,CASSNTGGNYEQYF
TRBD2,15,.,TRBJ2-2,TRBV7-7,TGTGCCAGCAGGGCAGCTAGCGGGAGTGCCGGGGAGCTGTTTTTT,CASRAASGSAGELFF
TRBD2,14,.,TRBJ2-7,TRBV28,TGTGCCAGCGGGTCCCCGGGACTAACTTACGAGCAGTACTTC,CASGSPGLTYEQYF
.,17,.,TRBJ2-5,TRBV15,TGTGCCACCAGCAGAGATCAGTCCGGCCCCGATCAAGAGACCCAGTACTTC,CATSRDQSGPDQETQYF
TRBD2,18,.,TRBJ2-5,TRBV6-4,TGTGCCAGCAGTGACTCCCCTCGGAGCGGGAGGGCCTGGGAGACCCAGTACTTC,CASSDSPRSGRAWETQYF
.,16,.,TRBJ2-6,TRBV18,TGTGCCAGCTCACTGGGGGCGGATACTGGGGCCAACGTCCTGACTTTC,CASSLGADTGANVLTF
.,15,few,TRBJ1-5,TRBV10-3,TGTGCCATCAGTGCCGGACAGCCAGGGAATCAGCCCCAGCATTTT,CAISAGQPGNQPQHF
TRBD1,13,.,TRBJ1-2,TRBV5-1,TGCGCCAGCAGCATGGACAGGATAGATGGCTACACCTTC,CASSMDRIDGYTF
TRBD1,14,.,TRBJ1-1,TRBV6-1,TGTGCCAGCAACCCGACAGGGTTGAACACTGAAGCTTTCTTT,CASNPTGLNTEAFF
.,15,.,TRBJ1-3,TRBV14,TGTGCCAGCAGCCAAGATCGCGGTTCTGGAAACACCATATATTTT,CASSQDRGSGNTIYF
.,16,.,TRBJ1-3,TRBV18,TGTGCCAGCTCACCGGACGGATTGTACTCTGGAAACACCATATATTTT,CASSPDGLYSGNTIYF
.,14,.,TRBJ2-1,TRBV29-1,TGCAGCGTTGGTCTAGCGAGTAGGAACAATGAGCAGTTCTTC,CSVGLASRNNEQFF
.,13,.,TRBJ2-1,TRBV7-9,TGTGCCAGCAGTCCGGGACAACTCAATGAGCAGTTCTTC,CASSPGQLNEQFF
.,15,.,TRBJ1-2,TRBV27,TGTGCCAGCCGGAAAGGTGGGGTCCCCGTCTATGGCTACACCTTC,CASRKGGVPVYGYTF
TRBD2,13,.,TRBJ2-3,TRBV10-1,TGCGCCAGCGGAGCGGGAGTCACAGATACGCAGTATTTT,CASGAGVTDTQYF
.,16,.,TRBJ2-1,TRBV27,TGTGCCAGCAGTCCGCGCCCGGGGGATACGGCGGGAGAGCAGTTCTTC,CASSPRPGDTAGEQFF
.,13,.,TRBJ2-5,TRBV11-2,TGTGCCAGCAGCTACTCACGTACGGAGACCCAGTACTTC,CASSYSRTETQYF
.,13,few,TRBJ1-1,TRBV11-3,TGTGCCAGCAGCTTAGTCGCGGGCACTGAAGCTTTCTTT,CASSLVAGTEAFF
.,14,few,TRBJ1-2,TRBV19,TGTGCCAGTAGTGGGCGGCATCCCAACTATGGCTACACCTTC,CASSGRHPNYGYTF
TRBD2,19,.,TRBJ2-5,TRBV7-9,TGTGCCAGCAGCTCCCCGGTTGCGGGAGGCCATACGGGCCAAGAGACCCAGTACTTC,CASSSPVAGGHTGQETQYF
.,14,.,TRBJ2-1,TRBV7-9,TGTGCCAGCAGCTCATTTGAGACATACAATGAGCAGTTCTTC,CASSSFETYNEQFF
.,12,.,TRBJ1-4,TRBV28,TGTGCCAGCAAGGTTCTTAATGAAAAACTGTTTTTT,CASKVLNEKLFF
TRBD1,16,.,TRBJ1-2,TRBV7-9,TGTGCCAGCAGCCCATCACTCGGGACAGGATATACCGGCTACACCTTC,CASSPSLGTGYTGYTF
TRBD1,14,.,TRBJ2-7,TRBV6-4,TGTGCCAGCAGTGTACAGGGGAAACTCTACGAGCAGTACTTC,CASSVQGKLYEQYF
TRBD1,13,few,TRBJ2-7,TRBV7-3,TGTGCCAGTTCGGACAGGGGGCCTAGCGAGCAGTACTTC,CASSDRGPSEQYF
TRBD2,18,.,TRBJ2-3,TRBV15,TGTGCCACCAGCAGAGGAATTGGCGGGAGGGCCCGGACAGATACGCAGTATTTT,CATSRGIGGRARTDTQYF
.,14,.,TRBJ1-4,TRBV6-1,TGTGCCAGCAGTGACGGACGGAGAAATGAAAAACTGTTTTTT,CASSDGRRNEKLFF
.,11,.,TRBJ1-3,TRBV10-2,TGCGCCAGCAGTGAGGCCAACACCATATATTTT,CASSEANTIYF
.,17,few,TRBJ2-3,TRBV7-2,TGTGCCAGCAGCTTCAGGCCGTCCGGGAGTAGCACAGATACGCAGTATTTT,CASSFRPSGSSTDTQYF
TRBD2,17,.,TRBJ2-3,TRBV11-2,TGTGCCAGCAGCCTCACCCGGCCTAGCGGGAGCTCAGATACGCAGTATTTT,CASSLTRPSGSSDTQYF
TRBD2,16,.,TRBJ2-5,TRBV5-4,TGTGCCAGCAGCACTGGGACTAGCGGGGACCAAGAGACCCAGTACTTC,CASSTGTSGDQETQYF
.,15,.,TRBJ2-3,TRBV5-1,TGCGCCAGCAGCGGGGGCCGGGTAGGGACAGATACGCAGTATTTT,CASSGGRVGTDTQYF
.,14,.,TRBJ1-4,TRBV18,TGTGCCAGCTCACCACCGGCCCCTGAGGAAAAACTGTTTTTT,CASSPPAPEEKLFF
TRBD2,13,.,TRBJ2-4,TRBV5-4,TGTGCCAGCAGCTTGGCAGGGAGGGACATTCAGTACTTC,CASSLAGRDIQYF
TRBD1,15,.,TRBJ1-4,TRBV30,TGTGCCTGGGGACAGGGGTCTGCAACTAATGAAAAACTGTTTTTT,CAWGQGSATNEKLFF
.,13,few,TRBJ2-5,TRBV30,TGTGCCTGGAGTCAGATGGGAGGTGAGACCCAGTACTTC,CAWSQMGGETQYF
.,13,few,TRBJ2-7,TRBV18,TGTGCCAGCTCGCCGGACTATTACTACGAGCAGTACTTC,CASSPDYYYEQYF